This T cell receptor beta chain is from a study of graft-versus-host responses after intestinal transplantation. Study-level background: Recipients underwent multivisceral, liver-intestinal, or isolated intestinal transplants. Findings of the study overall: Some patients had graft-donor T cell macrochimerism, and their allografts showed high graft-versus-host to host-versus-graft clonal ratios. With peak circulating GvH clone levels came an association with early post-transplant HvG declines. Recipient-marrow GvH clones were detected, some having first appeared in ileum or blood.

V was shortened by 3 bases and J by 5 bases, with 10 bases between the two germline ends. The CDR3 length is 13 residues. The V gene's germline CDR1 is KGHSH and CDR2 LQKENI. This table comes from immunoSEQ multiplex PCR, and its TCRdb copy is limited to in-frame clones, with some not included. The table has 6,000 to 9,000 clones, less than 40% seen once; the top ten hold approximately 3.5%. Sample: alloreactive CD4+ T cells from a mixed lymphocyte reaction culture, taken before transplantation. Subset denoted: CFSE-low proliferating T cells sorted from roughly six-day pre-transplant mixed lymphocyte reaction (GvH or HvG direction). The sequence was collected from a human patient who was an organ donor for intestinal transplantation. The V gene is TRBV18, the J gene TRBJ2-5; D perhaps matches TRBD2 (6 bases). The CDR3: CASSPPGVETQYF. The CDR3, as DNA: TGTGCCAGCTCACCTCCGGGGGTGGAGACCCAGTACTTC.